Listed below are T cell receptor beta chains from one sample, sequenced in a study of CD8+CD57+ T cells in acquired aplastic anemia. MiXCR, applied by TCRdb to the reads, yields one record per CDR3 protein. Of some 180,000 distinct CDR3 sequences listed, about half are singletons. The sample taken for sequencing was sorted CD4+, CD8+, or CD8+CD57+ T cells (not recorded which) from PBMCs. The receptors derive from a human donor in good health. Both conserved end residues are part of each CDR3. Each record gives: clone size, V gene, CDR3 protein. The size of a clone is reported for some rows only, either as once, few or many, or as a class for expanded clones.

abundance: many; v_gene: TRBV20-1; CDR3aa: CSARTDNYGYTF
abundance: -; v_gene: TRBV4-3; CDR3aa: CASSQDPAGTSMFF
abundance: once; v_gene: TRBV11-2; CDR3aa: CAREGPYNEQFF
abundance: many; v_gene: TRBV5-4; CDR3aa: CASSLRLAADEQFF
abundance: -; v_gene: TRBV20-1; CDR3aa: CSAEVYTQYF
abundance: many; v_gene: TRBV19; CDR3aa: CASSILGDNQPQHF
abundance: many; v_gene: TRBV6-1; CDR3aa: CASSETHPQYF
abundance: few; v_gene: TRBV4-3; CDR3aa: CASSQVWGTSGNTIYF
abundance: -; v_gene: TRBV10-3; CDR3aa: CAISVGLADNEQFF
abundance: -; v_gene: TRBV11-2; CDR3aa: CASSLEGFRVRRREGSPLHF
abundance: -; v_gene: TRBV7-3; CDR3aa: CASSLGDCRFGNSPLHF
abundance: many; v_gene: TRBV7-9; CDR3aa: CASSKSDTGELFF
abundance: -; v_gene: TRBV6-5; CDR3aa: CASSWVQSVHEQFF
abundance: -; v_gene: TRBV15; CDR3aa: CATSRGTENTEAFF
abundance: many; v_gene: TRBV12-3/TRBV12-4; CDR3aa: CASRKRETPQETQYF
abundance: -; v_gene: TRBV7-9; CDR3aa: CASSLARVEGYTF
abundance: many; v_gene: TRBV5-1; CDR3aa: CASSLATGSTGNTIYF
abundance: many; v_gene: TRBV19; CDR3aa: CASSTDRNPPFTGELFF
abundance: many; v_gene: TRBV20-1; CDR3aa: CSASIRGGRAGWDTQYF
abundance: -; v_gene: TRBV24-1; CDR3aa: CATSDISNQETQYF
abundance: -; v_gene: TRBV7-3; CDR3aa: CASGDRDQETQYF
abundance: -; v_gene: TRBV20-1; CDR3aa: CSARDLRKNTEAFF
abundance: few; v_gene: TRBV3-1; CDR3aa: CASSQGIVSNQPQHF
abundance: few; v_gene: TRBV2; CDR3aa: CASTRDGTTYEQYF
abundance: many; v_gene: TRBV4-1; CDR3aa: CASSQAPGTSNQPQHF
abundance: -; v_gene: TRBV4-1; CDR3aa: CASSQDRGSTEAFF
abundance: -; v_gene: TRBV11-1; CDR3aa: CASSLGGTGHQETQYF
abundance: -; v_gene: TRBV25-1; CDR3aa: CASSEFTGHNEQFF
abundance: -; v_gene: TRBV5-6; CDR3aa: CASSLGLAGAYEQYF
abundance: few; v_gene: TRBV27; CDR3aa: CASRPTQGRNEKLFF
abundance: -; v_gene: TRBV24-1; CDR3aa: CATSDSGVFEQYF
abundance: many; v_gene: TRBV2; CDR3aa: CASSGLAGVHYSYEQYF
abundance: -; v_gene: TRBV29-1; CDR3aa: CSVVPARMQTYEQYF
abundance: -; v_gene: TRBV27; CDR3aa: CASSSTGTVAHQHF
abundance: -; v_gene: TRBV11-1; CDR3aa: CASSHAGGPYNEQFF
abundance: -; v_gene: TRBV6-4; CDR3aa: CASRVHHRAEEKLFF
abundance: many; v_gene: TRBV19; CDR3aa: CASRRLAGGYNEQFF
abundance: -; v_gene: TRBV2; CDR3aa: CASISGGYEQYF
abundance: -; v_gene: TRBV25-1; CDR3aa: CASSPAPQAREGYTF
abundance: many; v_gene: TRBV7-2; CDR3aa: CASSLYRDTEAFF
abundance: -; v_gene: TRBV12-3/TRBV12-4; CDR3aa: CASSGGTKQVSDTQYF
abundance: -; v_gene: TRBV4-1; CDR3aa: CASSQRLSGVGYNEQFF
abundance: -; v_gene: TRBV9; CDR3aa: CASSPGQEYQPQHF
abundance: -; v_gene: TRBV29-1; CDR3aa: CSVEDTYYGYTF
abundance: -; v_gene: TRBV2; CDR3aa: CASSYLEVEVGQYF